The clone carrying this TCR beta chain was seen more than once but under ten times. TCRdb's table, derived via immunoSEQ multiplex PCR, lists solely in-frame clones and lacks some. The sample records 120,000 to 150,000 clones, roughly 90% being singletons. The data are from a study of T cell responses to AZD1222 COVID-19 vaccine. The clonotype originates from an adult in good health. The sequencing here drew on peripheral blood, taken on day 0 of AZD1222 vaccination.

CDR3 region: CASSTPGRGRNRQPQHF. The CDR3 DNA reads TGTGCCAGTAGTACCCCCGGGAGAGGGAGGAATCGTCAGCCCCAGCATTTT. The chain has TRBV19 and TRBJ1-5; D ambiguous. Trimming cost V 4 bases and J 6 bases, with 22 bases left between them. From germline, CDR1 is LNHDA and CDR2 SQIVND (reference sequence). The CDR3 extends over 17 amino acids.